Shown below are 27 T cell receptor beta chains from a single sample sequenced in a study of sequential checkpoint blockade in melanoma. Some clones are missing from TCRdb's copy, which holds only in-frame ones; the method was immunoSEQ multiplex PCR. The data show approximately 37,000 clones, with about 83% seen just once and 5.5% held by the top ten. The treatment here: randomized to nivolumab then ipilimumab (arm A) or the reverse (arm B). Material: CD8+ T cells sorted from blood (inferred from file names), obtained from a patient given nivolumab and ipilimumab in sequence. The source is a human donor with melanoma.

The chain couples TRBV23-1 to TRBJ1-5, with 10 positions matching TRBD1. TRBV23-1 is known as an ORF, though its function is uncertain. The length of the CDR3 is 17 residues. Unmatched junction bases numbered 9, after V lost 3 bases and J lost 4 bases. In nucleotides, the CDR3 is TGCGCCAGCAGTCACTCTCGACAGGGGGCAAGTAATCAGCCCCAGCATTTT. It yields the protein CASSHSRQGASNQPQHF.

The chain combines TRBV6-1 with TRBJ2-7; 7 bases are shared with TRBD2. The J segment lost 7 bases and the V segment lost 6 bases, leaving 15 bases of the junction unmatched. Germline V lookup: CDR1 MNHNS, CDR2 SASEGT. The CDR3 contains 15 residues. The CDR3 sequence: CASSSPGEGIGEQYF. The CDR3 DNA follows: TGTGCCAGCAGCTCCCCCGGGGAGGGAATTGGAGAGCAGTACTTC.

As regards this clone: This sample includes further DNA sequences coding for the same CDR3. The rearrangement joins TRBV19 to TRBJ1-1; tentatively, D is TRBD1 (6 bases). The germline CDR1 and CDR2 sequences are LNHDA and SQIVND (reference sequence). The CDR3 is 14 amino acids. V gave up 6 bases and J gave up 0 bases, with 11 bases separating them. The CDR3 bases are TGTGCCAGTAGCTGGGGGCGCATGAACACTGAAGCTTTCTTT. Amino acid sequence: CASSWGRMNTEAFF.

CDR3 region: CASSLYRDLQGYEQYF. CDR3 in DNA: TGTGCCAGCAGTTTATACCGGGATCTACAGGGGTACGAGCAGTACTTC. The rearrangement joins TRBV28 to TRBJ2-7, with 7 positions matching TRBD1. Germline V CDR1 and CDR2: MDHEN, SYDVKM. V trimming: 1 base; J trimming: 4 bases; junction bases outside the gene matches: 10. There are 16 residues in the CDR3.

The V and J genes are TRBV27 and TRBJ2-1, with TRBD2 matching 15 bases. With V trimmed by 5 bases and J by 7 bases, 6 bases remained unmatched. Germline values: CDR1 MNHEY, CDR2 SMNVEV (reference sequence). The CDR3 runs 16 residues. CDR3 DNA sequence: TGTGCCAGCAGTCCTTGGACTAGCGGGGGGGGGAATGAGCAGTTCTTC. As protein: CASSPWTSGGGNEQFF.

Comment on this clone: The same CDR3 can be traced to other DNA sequences in this sample. V usage is TRBV19 and J usage is TRBJ1-2, with TRBD1 matching 7 bases. Germline V lookup: CDR1 LNHDA, CDR2 SQIVND (reference sequence). This CDR3 is 15 amino acids long. The J segment lost 3 bases and the V segment lost 6 bases, leaving 10 bases of the junction unmatched. CDR3 protein: CASRQIQGEDYGYTF. CDR3 coding DNA: TGTGCCAGTAGACAGATTCAGGGGGAGGACTATGGCTACACCTTC.

This chain connects TRBV14 to TRBJ2-5, with 7 bases identical to TRBD1. Looked up from germline, CDR1 is SGHDN and CDR2 is FVKESK. The CDR3 is 16 amino acids. Losses at the gene ends were 5 bases for V and 7 bases for J; bases not matched to a gene: 16. The CDR3 bases are TGTGCCAGCAGCTTACAAGGGACAGACCCTCGGGGGACCCAGTACTTC. It is translated as CASSLQGTDPRGTQYF. The variable domain in full, completed from reference TRBV14 and TRBJ2-5, reads EAGVTQFPSHSVIEKGQTVTLRCDPISGHDNLYWYRRVMGKEIKFLLHFVKESKQDESGMPNNRFLAERTGGTYSTLKVQPAELEDSGVYFCASSLQGTDPRGTQYFGPGTRLLVL.

V gene TRBV6-4 combines with J gene TRBJ2-5; the D gene is possibly TRBD2 (5 bases). The J call could be wrong; TRBJ2-7 is a better fit for the DNA end. The CDR3 sequence is 13 residues long. CDR1 and CDR2 (germline): MRHNA, SNTAGT. The DNA for the CDR3 is TGTGCCAGCAGTGACTCTCCAGGAGGCGAGCAGTACTTC. Encoded protein: CASSDSPGGEQYF.

This chain joins TRBV19 and TRBJ2-1; D call uncertain. This CDR3 is 12 amino acids long. Germline assignment: CDR1 LNHDA and CDR2 SQIVND (reference sequence). Deletions cut 2 bases from V and 9 bases from J, with 8 bases between. DNA of the CDR3: TGTGCCAGTAGTATACTAGACGGTGAGCAGTTCTTC. Its translation: CASSILDGEQFF.

Comment on this clone: Within the sample, other DNA sequences also encode this same CDR3. V gene TRBV19 combines with J gene TRBJ2-7, with TRBD1 matching 8 bases. The CDR3 loop spans 13 amino acids. Per germline, CDR1 LNHDA and CDR2 SQIVND (reference sequence). J gave up 3 bases and V 5 bases, and 3 bases lay outside the gene matches. As DNA, the CDR3 is TGTGCCAGTAGTCTTGGACAGGGCTACGAGCAGTACTTC. Translating it yields CASSLGQGYEQYF. The variable domain in full, with the rest retrieved from reference TRBV19 and TRBJ2-7, is DGGITQSPKYLFRKEGQNVTLSCEQNLNHDAMYWYRQDPGQGLRLIYYSQIVNDFQKGDIAEGYSVSREKKESFPLTVTSAQKNPTAFYLCASSLGQGYEQYFGPGTRLTVT.

J is TRBJ2-7 and V is TRBV19; perhaps TRBD2 as D (6 bases). The CDR3 is 15 residues long. Deletions cut 5 bases from V and 4 bases from J, with 18 bases between. The germline V gene has CDR1 LNHDA and CDR2 SQIVND (reference sequence). DNA of the CDR3: TGTGCCAGTAGTTGGGACTTTCGTCGTTCATACGAGCAGTACTTC. Translated, it gives CASSWDFRRSYEQYF.

The chain carries TRBV7-6 and TRBJ2-3, with 7 bases matching TRBD1. V gave up 6 bases and J gave up 4 bases; unmatched junction bases: 4. CDR1 SGHVS and CDR2 FNYEAQ come from the germline V gene. CDR3 size: 13 residues. Here the CDR3 DNA reads TGTGCCAGCAGTGAGGGGGCTTCAGATACGCAGTATTTT. It specifies CASSEGASDTQYF.

For the CDR3, the DNA is TGTGCCAGCGGCCCGGGGGGGCTGGGGCACGAGCAGTACTTC. Protein sequence: CASGPGGLGHEQYF. The genes are TRBV27 and TRBJ2-7; 8 bases are a match to TRBD2. V was clipped by 8 bases and J by 5 bases; unmatched bases: 11. The CDR3 totals 14 residues. The V gene's germline CDR1 is MNHEY and CDR2 SMNVEV (reference sequence).

The rearrangement joins TRBV9 to TRBJ1-1; no clear D gene. This CDR3 is built from 13 residues. Per the germline V gene, CDR1 is SGDLS and CDR2 is YYNGEE. V was clipped by 3 bases and J by 3 bases, with 9 bases between them. CDR3 nucleotide sequence: TGTGCCAGCAGCGCCTATGAGTACACTGAAGCTTTCTTT. Amino acids: CASSAYEYTEAFF.

This chain joins TRBV14 and TRBJ2-3, with 11 bases lining up with TRBD2. CDR3 length: 19 amino acids. Trimming cost V 0 bases and J 2 bases; bases outside gene matches: 10. CDR1 and CDR2 (germline): SGHDN, FVKESK. The CDR3 reads CASSQDPGLAGGDTDTQYF. For the CDR3, the DNA is TGTGCCAGCAGCCAAGATCCCGGGCTAGCGGGAGGCGACACAGATACGCAGTATTTT.

The V call is TRBV28, the J call TRBJ2-7; a possible D gene is TRBD2 (6 bases). The CDR3 length is 14 residues. Looked up from germline, CDR1 is MDHEN and CDR2 is SYDVKM. Trimming pared 6 bases from V and 0 bases from J, leaving 12 bases between. CDR3 nucleotides: TGTGCCAGCAGACCGACTAGTTACTCCTACGAGCAGTACTTC. Protein: CASRPTSYSYEQYF.

This chain uses TRBV10-2 with TRBJ2-3; 9 nucleotides match TRBD2. V lost 7 bases to trimming and J lost 2 bases; unmatched junction nucleotides: 16. CDR3 length: 18 residues. Germline loops: CDR1 WSHSY, CDR2 SAAADI. The CDR3 bases are TGCGCCAGCACCTGGGGGACTGGTAGCGGGGGACTCACAGATACGCAGTATTTT. It encodes CASTWGTGSGGLTDTQYF.

The chain employs TRBV15 and TRBJ2-5, with 7 positions matching TRBD1. With 4 bases clipped from V and 2 bases from J, the junction kept 4 bases outside the gene matches. CDR3 length: 14 amino acids. Per germline, CDR1 LNHNV and CDR2 YYDKDF (reference sequence). CDR3 sequence (DNA): TGTGCCACCAGCAAACTGGGACAGCAAGAGACCCAGTACTTC. It is translated as CATSKLGQQETQYF. The full variable domain, completed using reference TRBV15 and TRBJ2-5, is DAMVIQNPRYQVTQFGKPVTLSCSQTLNHNVMYWYQQKSSQAPKLLFHYYDKDFNNEADTPDNFQSRRPNTSFCFLDIRSPGLGDTAMYLCATSKLGQQETQYFGPGTRLLVL.

The chain uses TRBV15 and TRBJ2-1; 7 bases fit TRBD1. This CDR3 is 14 amino acids long. The germline V gene has CDR1 LNHNV and CDR2 YYDKDF (reference sequence). Trimming at V came to 4 bases and at J to 5 bases, leaving 5 bases not matched to a gene. The DNA for the CDR3 is TGTGCCACCAGCATAGACAGGGCAGACAATGAGCAGTTCTTC. Translation: CATSIDRADNEQFF.

V usage is TRBV7-2 and J usage is TRBJ2-3; tentative D call: TRBD1 (6 bases). Germline V CDR1 and CDR2: SGHTA, FQGNSA. The CDR3 extends over 15 amino acids. Trimming took 5 bases from V and 4 from J, leaving 16 bases between them. CDR3: CASSRTGSKSDTQYF. The CDR3 nucleotides read TGTGCCAGCAGCCGAACAGGGAGTAAATCAGATACGCAGTATTTT.

The chain couples TRBV4-1 to TRBJ1-1; the match to TRBD1 covers 11 bases. The germline CDR1 and CDR2 sequences are MGHRA and YSYEKL. The CDR3 runs 15 residues. V trimming: 5 bases; J trimming: 7 bases; junction bases outside the gene matches: 9. DNA for the CDR3: TGCGCCAGCAGCTCAGGGGGGGACAGGGGGTTTGAAGCTTTCTTT. The encoded protein is CASSSGGDRGFEAFF.

The chain combines TRBV16 with TRBJ2-5; TRBD2 agrees at 14 bases. V lost 4 bases and J lost 4; bases outside the gene matches: 2. The germline V gene has CDR1 KGHSY and CDR2 FQNENV. This CDR3 region has 15 residues. For the CDR3, the DNA is TGTGCCAGCAGCCGACTAGCGGGAGGGACAGAGACCCAGTACTTC. It translates to CASSRLAGGTETQYF.

The chain employs TRBV19 and TRBJ2-1; perhaps TRBD1 as D (6 bases). Germline V gene data show CDR1 as LNHDA and CDR2 as SQIVND (reference sequence). CDR3 size: 11 residues. Trimming left V 7 bases short and J 7 bases short, with 8 bases between. CDR3 in DNA: TGTGCCAGTACCCAGGGGAATGAGCAGTTCTTC. Amino acid sequence: CASTQGNEQFF.

The chain carries TRBV9 and TRBJ1-1, with D possibly matching TRBD1 (5 bases). This CDR3 has 14 amino acids. CDR1 and CDR2 (germline): SGDLS, YYNGEE. The germline V and J ends were trimmed by 3 bases and 1 base, with 10 bases remaining between them. CDR3 nucleotides: TGTGCCAGCAGCGCCCCAGGGCCGAACACTGAAGCTTTCTTT. As protein: CASSAPGPNTEAFF.

This clone showed up just once. This sequence joins TRBV4-1 and TRBJ2-7; the match to TRBD2 covers 9 bases. Per the germline V gene, CDR1 is MGHRA and CDR2 is YSYEKL. V shed 1 base and J 3 bases; nucleotides not matched to a gene: 10. This CDR3 has 17 residues. Here the CDR3 reads CASSQVPSGESYYEQYF. The CDR3 nucleotides read TGCGCCAGCAGCCAAGTGCCTAGCGGGGAAAGCTACTACGAGCAGTACTTC.

This sequence joins TRBV6-6 and TRBJ2-3, with D maybe TRBD2 (6 bases). The ends were cut back, 7 bases at V and 0 bases at J, with 11 bases in the middle. This CDR3 is 14 amino acids long. Germline V gives CDR1 MNHNY, CDR2 SVGAGI (reference sequence). As DNA, the CDR3 is TGTGCCAGCACCAATAGCGGAAGCACAGATACGCAGTATTTT. Translating gives CASTNSGSTDTQYF.

The chain carries TRBV5-1 and TRBJ2-7; 9 bases fit TRBD1. Germline trimming cut 3 bases from V and 6 bases from J; bases unmatched to any gene: 7. Germline loops: CDR1 SGHRS, CDR2 YFSETQ. The CDR3 extends over 14 amino acids. CDR3 in DNA: TGCGCCAGCAGCTGGACAGGGGAGTTTTCCGAGCAGTACTTC. Its translation: CASSWTGEFSEQYF.